One and the same sample provided the 9 T cell receptor beta chains below, sequenced in a study of cytomegalovirus exposure and HLA in healthy donors (TCRdb year 2017). Library prep was done by the immunoSEQ multiplex PCR assay. The multiplex PCR relied on a mix of 60 forward primers for TCR Vbeta segments and 13 reverse primers for TCR Jbeta segments. TCRdb mirrors the immuneACCESS table, restricted to in-frame sequences. Some clones are absent from its copies; in checked studies, under half trace to an unresolved V gene, and the reason for the others is unknown. In all, the sample holds 130,000 or so clones, and around 72% of those were seen once. The leading ten clones occupy around 1.5% of the sample. The sequenced sample consisted of PBMCs. Source of these receptors: a woman in her late teens or twenties in good health and CMV-seronegative.

This clone was seen more than once but under ten times. The DNA of the CDR3 is TGTGCCAGCAGCTTAGCGCCGAGAGAGCAGTTCTTC. Translating gives CASSLAPREQFF. The V gene is TRBV7-2, the J gene TRBJ2-1; no reliable D call. Germline values: CDR1 SGHTA, CDR2 FQGNSA. V dropped 0 bases and J dropped 10 bases, with 7 bases sitting between them. The CDR3 runs to 12 residues.

This sequence joins TRBV27 and TRBJ1-1; no clear D. There are 12 residues in the CDR3. Trimming took 11 bases from V and 1 from J, leaving 11 bases between them. Germline values: CDR1 MNHEY, CDR2 SMNVEV (reference sequence). This chain's CDR3 is CAARTGNTEAFF. The CDR3 nucleotides are TGTGCCGCCCGTACGGGGAACACTGAAGCTTTCTTT.

The rearrangement uses TRBV4-1 and TRBJ2-3; D gene uncertain. Per the germline V gene, CDR1 is MGHRA and CDR2 is YSYEKL. CDR3 length: 12 amino acids. Between the trimmed V and J ends, which lost 10 bases and 2 bases, there was a span of 10 bases. The CDR3 loop is CATRGVTDTQYF. The CDR3 DNA follows: TGCGCCACACGCGGAGTCACAGATACGCAGTATTTT.

The chain links TRBV30 to TRBJ2-5, with 14 bases fitting TRBD2. Germline CDR1 reads GTSNPN; CDR2 reads SVGIG (reference sequence). The ends lost 3 bases at V and 4 bases at J; junction bases unmatched: 4. CDR3 size: 15 residues. CDR3 protein: CAWSTGLAGGETQYF. CDR3 DNA: TGTGCCTGGAGCACCGGACTAGCGGGAGGAGAGACCCAGTACTTC.

A few counts support this clone. The chain has TRBV6-5 and TRBJ2-7; 7 nucleotides agree with TRBD2. This CDR3 contains 15 residues. The germline CDR1 and CDR2 sequences are MNHEY and SVGAGI. Trimming removed 4 bases from V and 0 bases from J; junction bases left unmatched: 6. The CDR3 sequence is CASSFGTTSSYEQYF. The CDR3 DNA sequence: TGTGCCAGCAGTTTCGGGACTACGAGCTCCTACGAGCAGTACTTC.

The sample holds a few counts of this clone. This chain connects TRBV11-3 to TRBJ2-6; 7 nucleotides match TRBD1. Germline V gene data show CDR1 as SGHNT and CDR2 as YENEEA. The CDR3 has 15 amino acids. V trimming: 8 bases; J trimming: 2 bases; junction bases outside the gene matches: 6. CDR3 amino acids: CASRPGGAGANVLTF. The CDR3 nucleotides read TGTGCCAGCCGTCCAGGGGGTGCTGGGGCCAACGTCCTGACTTTC.

This rearrangement joins TRBV7-8 to TRBJ1-1, with 12 positions matching TRBD1. Germline CDR1 reads SGHVS; CDR2 reads FQNEAQ. The CDR3 contains 15 residues. Trimming took 4 bases from V and 7 from J; bases not matched to a gene: 7. The CDR3 nucleotides read TGTGCCAGCAGCTCGGGACAGGGGGCTTCTGTTGAAGCTTTCTTT. This codes for CASSSGQGASVEAFF.

The chain combines TRBV9 with TRBJ2-2, with D possibly being TRBD2 (6 bases). Between the trimmed V and J ends, which lost 4 bases and 3 bases, there was a span of 10 bases. Germline values: CDR1 SGDLS, CDR2 YYNGEE. CDR3 length: 14 amino acids. The CDR3 loop is CASSKGLHTGELFF. In DNA, the CDR3 is TGTGCCAGCAGCAAGGGACTTCACACCGGGGAGCTGTTTTTT.

The chain has TRBV5-1 and TRBJ1-4; no clear D gene. The CDR3 spans 14 residues. Per germline, CDR1 SGHRS and CDR2 YFSETQ. The germline V and J ends were trimmed by 6 bases and 0 bases, with 9 bases remaining between them. The CDR3 sequence is CASTDTPTNEKLFF. CDR3 coding DNA: TGCGCCAGCACCGACACCCCAACTAATGAAAAACTGTTTTTT.